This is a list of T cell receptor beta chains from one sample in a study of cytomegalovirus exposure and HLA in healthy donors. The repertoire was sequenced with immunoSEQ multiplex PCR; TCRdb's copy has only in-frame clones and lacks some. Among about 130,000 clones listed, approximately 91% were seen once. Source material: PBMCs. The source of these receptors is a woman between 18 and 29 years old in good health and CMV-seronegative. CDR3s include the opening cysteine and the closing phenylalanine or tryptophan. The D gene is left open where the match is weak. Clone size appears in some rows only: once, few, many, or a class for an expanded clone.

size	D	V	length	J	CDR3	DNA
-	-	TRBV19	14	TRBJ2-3	CASSIRQITDTQYF	TGTGCCAGTAGTATCCGACAGATCACAGATACGCAGTATTTT
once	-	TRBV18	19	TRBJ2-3	CASSRVAAPLHDGADTQYF	TGTGCCAGCTCACGAGTTGCGGCTCCCCTCCATGACGGTGCAGATACGCAGTATTTT
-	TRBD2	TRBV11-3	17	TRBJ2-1	CASSPRLAGELVNEQFF	TGTGCCAGCAGCCCGAGACTAGCGGGTGAGCTCGTTAATGAGCAGTTCTTC
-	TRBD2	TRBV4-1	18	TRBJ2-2	CASSPSAGLAGKHGELFF	TGCGCCAGCAGCCCAAGTGCGGGACTAGCGGGAAAACACGGGGAGCTGTTTTTT
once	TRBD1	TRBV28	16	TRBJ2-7	CASSLGTGQHPYEQYF	TGTGCCAGCAGCCTCGGGACAGGACAACACCCCTACGAGCAGTACTTC
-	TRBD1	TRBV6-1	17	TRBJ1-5	CASREPRDRRSNQPQHF	TGTGCCAGCAGGGAACCCCGGGACAGGAGGAGCAATCAGCCCCAGCATTTT
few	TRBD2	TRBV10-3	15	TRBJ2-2	CAISESREGPGELFF	TGTGCCATCAGTGAGTCGCGGGAGGGCCCCGGGGAGCTGTTTTTT
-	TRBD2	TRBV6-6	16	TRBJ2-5	CASSYGTSGSSETQYF	TGTGCCAGCAGTTACGGGACTAGCGGGAGTAGCGAGACCCAGTACTTC
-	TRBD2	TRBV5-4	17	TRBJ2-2	CASSLRAGGMSAGELFF	TGTGCCAGCAGCTTGCGAGCGGGAGGGATGAGCGCCGGGGAGCTGTTTTTT
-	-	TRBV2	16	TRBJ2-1	CASIWTGGILYNEQFF	TGTGCCAGCATCTGGACCGGGGGTATTCTCTACAATGAGCAGTTCTTC
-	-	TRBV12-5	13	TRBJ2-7	CASGLLSGGEQYF	TGTGCTAGTGGTTTGCTATCCGGAGGCGAGCAGTACTTC
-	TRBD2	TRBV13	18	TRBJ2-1	CASSLGLAGGISYNEQFF	TGTGCCAGCAGCTTAGGACTAGCGGGAGGGATCTCCTACAATGAGCAGTTCTTC
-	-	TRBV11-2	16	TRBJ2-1	CASSPPQRDSQDEQFF	TGTGCCAGCAGCCCTCCTCAACGGGACTCCCAAGATGAGCAGTTCTTC
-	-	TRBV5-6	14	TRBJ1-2	CASSSPVVNYGYTF	TGTGCCAGCAGCTCCCCCGTTGTTAACTATGGCTACACCTTC
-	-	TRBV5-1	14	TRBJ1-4	CASSLTGPNEKLFF	TGCGCCAGCAGCTTGACAGGACCAAATGAAAAACTGTTTTTT
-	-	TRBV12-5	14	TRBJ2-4	CASGSGTGRNIQYF	TGTGCTAGTGGTTCGGGAACGGGTCGAAACATTCAGTACTTC
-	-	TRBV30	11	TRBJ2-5	CAWSPDSTQYF	TGTGCCTGGAGTCCCGACTCGACCCAGTACTTC
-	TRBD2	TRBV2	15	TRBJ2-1	CASSEQREGRNEQFF	TGTGCCAGCAGCGAACAGCGGGAGGGCCGCAATGAGCAGTTCTTC
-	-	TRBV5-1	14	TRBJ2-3	CASSRTVNTDTQYF	TGCGCCAGCAGCCGTACAGTAAACACAGATACGCAGTATTTT
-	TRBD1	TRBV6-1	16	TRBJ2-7	CASSELLWGQGDEQYF	TGTGCCAGCAGTGAACTTTTGTGGGGACAGGGCGACGAGCAGTACTTC
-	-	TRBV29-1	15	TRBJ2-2	CSVEVSGSITGELFF	TGCAGCGTTGAAGTGAGCGGATCCATCACCGGGGAGCTGTTTTTT
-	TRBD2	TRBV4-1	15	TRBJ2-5	CASSQEPSGFVAQYF	TGCGCCAGCAGCCAAGAACCTAGCGGGTTCGTGGCCCAGTACTTC
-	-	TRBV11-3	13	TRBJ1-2	CASSLSGGAGYTF	TGTGCCAGCAGCTTAAGTGGGGGGGCTGGCTACACCTTC
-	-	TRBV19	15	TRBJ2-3	CASSSPLAHTDTQYF	TGTGCCAGTAGTTCGCCGCTAGCGCACACAGATACGCAGTATTTT
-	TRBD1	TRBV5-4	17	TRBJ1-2	CASSLGTGLGMAYGYTF	TGTGCCAGCAGCTTGGGGACAGGGTTGGGGATGGCCTATGGCTACACCTTC
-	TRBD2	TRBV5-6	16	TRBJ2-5	CASSFRTSEGWETQYF	TGTGCCAGCAGCTTTCGGACTAGCGAAGGGTGGGAGACCCAGTACTTC
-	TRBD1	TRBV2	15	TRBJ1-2	CASSGERTGGRGYTF	TGTGCCAGCAGTGGGGAACGAACAGGGGGCCGTGGCTACACCTTC
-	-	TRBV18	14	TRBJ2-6	CASSLNSGANVLTF	TGTGCCAGCTCACTCAACTCTGGGGCCAACGTCCTGACTTTC
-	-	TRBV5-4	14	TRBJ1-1	CASSLYSQTRGAFF	TGTGCCAGCAGCTTGTACTCCCAAACTCGAGGGGCTTTCTTT
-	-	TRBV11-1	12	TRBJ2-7	CASSPTDYEQYF	TGTGCCAGCAGCCCAACAGACTACGAGCAGTACTTC
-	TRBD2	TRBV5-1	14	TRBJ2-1	CASSFFSGSDEQFF	TGCGCCAGCAGCTTCTTCAGCGGGAGCGATGAGCAGTTCTTC
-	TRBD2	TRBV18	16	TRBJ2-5	CASSPSGTRSQETQYF	TGTGCCAGCTCACCTTCAGGGACTAGAAGTCAAGAGACCCAGTACTTC